The rows below give T cell receptor beta chains drawn from one sample of a study of blood T cell repertoires in COVID-19. TCRdb's table, derived via immunoSEQ multiplex PCR, lists solely in-frame clones and lacks some. The sample shows hundreds of thousands of clones, approximately 90% of them seen only once. Material: peripheral blood. Source of these receptors: a man in his forties or fifties with acute or convalescent COVID-19. Each CDR3 is given with its conserved first and last residue. Size values are once, few and many counts, or a class for expanded clones, and some rows have none.

size	V	CDR3
NA	TRBV19	CASSIGASGSHNEQFF
NA	TRBV12-5	CASGLVLADTQYF
NA	TRBV10-3	CATAGSTDTQYF
NA	TRBV10-3	CAISSPREPSLHF
once	TRBV7-6	CASSLTSGANTGELFF
NA	TRBV18	CASSPGQGAFGEKLFF
NA	TRBV14	CASSQERGIDSPLHF
NA	TRBV4-2	CASSQDRVGYGYTF
NA	TRBV24-1	CATSDMELGYTF
NA	TRBV5-8	CASGQWTGGNQPQHF
NA	TRBV6-5	CASSLIYTSGSRELFF
NA	TRBV11-2	CASRGQGTYEQYF
NA	TRBV5-1	CASSYRGSDTGELFF
once	TRBV5-1	CASSYSRDRGEYSNQPQHF
once	TRBV18	CASSPFGPPRTEAFF
NA	TRBV18	CASSRGGQDQPQHF
NA	TRBV2	CASSAYTEAFF
NA	TRBV10-3	CAISSQGATEAFF
NA	TRBV5-1	CASSLAQGAGVAFF
once	TRBV12-3/TRBV12-4	CASSRGQLYGYTF
NA	TRBV7-9	CASSFQGFSYEQYF
NA	TRBV9	CASSPSRNTIYF
NA	TRBV7-3	CASSLSPSGGAKFF
once	TRBV2	CASSGSGTYEQYF
NA	TRBV12-5	CASGFTGEQYF
once	TRBV5-1	CASSAGTGGSEAFF
NA	TRBV5-1	CASSLVPTGINNEQFF
NA	TRBV10-3	CAISEGDRVREQYF
NA	TRBV9	CASSPLGQNEAFF
NA	TRBV5-1	CASRLDSSYQPQHF
NA	TRBV10-1	CASSRTVNTEAFF
NA	TRBV10-3	CAIKPSWAHTRTEAFF
NA	TRBV29-1	CSATNTGLIEQFF
NA	TRBV4-1	CASSQVGISGNTIYF
NA	TRBV21-1	CASSFCGTGGKNTEAFF
NA	TRBV3-1/TRBV3-2	CASSQGGPTAEAFF
few	TRBV15	CATSSLQVMNTEAFF
NA	TRBV9	CASRPSGDTQYF
once	TRBV12-1	CASSFWPLTGTEAFF
NA	TRBV4-2	CASSTGTTYEQYF
NA	TRBV5-6	CASSPGVDYGYTF
once	TRBV29-1	CSVDPSSGGVTDTQYF
NA	TRBV14	CASSQRSGKNEKLFF
NA	TRBV9	CASSRQVLSGNTIYF
NA	TRBV12-5	CASGPGSSDTQYF
NA	TRBV7-2	CASSLARDTGELFF
once	TRBV7-9	CASSLGLAFDIQYF
few	TRBV2	CASRQGRAQNQPQHF
NA	TRBV5-5	CASKQGGDTEAFF
NA	TRBV9	CASRPQGAQGGELFF
NA	TRBV5-6	CASSWSSYEQYF
NA	TRBV13	CASVRSGNTIYF
NA	TRBV7-2	CASSPTSGRDTQYF
NA	TRBV3-1/TRBV3-2	CASSQATGGLNTIYF
NA	TRBV6-1	CASSVPLIGGGADTQYF